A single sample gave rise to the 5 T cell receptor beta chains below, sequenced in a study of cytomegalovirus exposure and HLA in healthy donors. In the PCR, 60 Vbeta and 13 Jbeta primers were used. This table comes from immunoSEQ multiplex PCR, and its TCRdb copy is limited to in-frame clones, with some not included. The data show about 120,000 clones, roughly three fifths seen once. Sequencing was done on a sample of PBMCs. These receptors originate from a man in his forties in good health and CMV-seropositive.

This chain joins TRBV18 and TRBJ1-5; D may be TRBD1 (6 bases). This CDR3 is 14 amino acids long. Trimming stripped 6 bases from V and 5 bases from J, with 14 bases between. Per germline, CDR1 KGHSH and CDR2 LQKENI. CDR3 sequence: CASSLGTLDQPQHF. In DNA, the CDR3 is TGTGCCAGCTCGCTCGGGACATTGGATCAGCCCCAGCATTTT.

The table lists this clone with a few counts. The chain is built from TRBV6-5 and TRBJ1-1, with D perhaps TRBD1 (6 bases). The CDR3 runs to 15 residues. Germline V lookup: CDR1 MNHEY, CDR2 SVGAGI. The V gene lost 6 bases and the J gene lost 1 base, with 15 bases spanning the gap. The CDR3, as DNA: TGTGCCAGCAGCCCCCCCGGGACAAGGAACACTGAAGCTTTCTTT. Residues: CASSPPGTRNTEAFF.

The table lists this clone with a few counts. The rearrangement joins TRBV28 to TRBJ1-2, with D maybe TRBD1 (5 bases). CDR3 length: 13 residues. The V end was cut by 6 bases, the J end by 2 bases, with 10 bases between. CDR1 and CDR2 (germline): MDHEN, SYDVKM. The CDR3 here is CASRIQANYGYTF. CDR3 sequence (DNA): TGTGCCAGCAGGATACAGGCAAACTATGGCTACACCTTC.

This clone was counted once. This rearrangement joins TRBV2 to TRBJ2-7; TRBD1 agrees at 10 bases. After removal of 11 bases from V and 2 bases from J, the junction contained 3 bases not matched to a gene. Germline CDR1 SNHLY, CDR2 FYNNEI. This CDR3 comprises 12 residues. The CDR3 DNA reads TGTGCCGGAGGGACAGGGGCCTACGAGCAGTACTTC. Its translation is CAGGTGAYEQYF.

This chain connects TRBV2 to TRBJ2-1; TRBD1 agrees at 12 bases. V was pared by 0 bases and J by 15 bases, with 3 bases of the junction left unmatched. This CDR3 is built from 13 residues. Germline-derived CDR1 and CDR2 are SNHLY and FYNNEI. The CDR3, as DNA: TGTGCCAGCAGTGAAGCGGGGGGACAGGGGGCGTTCTTC. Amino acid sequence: CASSEAGGQGAFF.